The sequence of this T cell receptor (beta chain) was determined in a study of blood T cell repertoires in COVID-19. The wider study: There were acute and convalescent COVID-19 samples, and they came from the United States, Italy and Spain. The analysed material was cDNA or gDNA that came from T cells, B-cell-depleted T cells, or PBMCs.

Generated by immunoSEQ multiplex PCR, the TCRdb table keeps only in-frame clones and is missing some. The sample has roughly 250,000 clones; just over 90% are singletons. This clone was detected a few times. V lost 1 base and J lost 8, with 8 bases in between. In germline, CDR1 is SGHTA, CDR2 FQGNSA. The CDR3 is 12 amino acids. This receptor was taken from a young woman who had recovered from COVID-19. This sequence joins TRBV7-2 and TRBJ1-2; D is unresolved. What was sequenced was PBMCs or T cells enriched from blood (not recorded which). The chain's CDR3 is CASSLETGGYTF. DNA of the CDR3: TGTGCCAGCAGCTTAGAGACGGGGGGCTACACCTTC. Full variable domain (outside the CDR3, taken from reference TRBV7-2 and TRBJ1-2): GAGVSQSPSNKVTEKGKDVELRCDPISGHTALYWYRQSLGQGLEFLIYFQGNSAPDKSGLPSDRFSAERTGGSVSTLTIQRTQQEDSAVYLCASSLETGGYTFGSGTRLTVV.